The 28 T cell receptor beta chains given below trace back to one sample, sequenced in a study of Ad26.COV2.S vaccination and SARS-CoV-2 variants. Measured with immunoSEQ multiplex PCR; TCRdb has only the in-frame clones, and not every one. Among about 420,000 clones listed, approximately 90% were seen once. The treatment was: around 19 received Ad26.COV2.S at low or high dose, single or two shots; about five received placebo; per-sample allocation not given. Vaccine and placebo recipients were sampled on day 63 after the first injection. The source material was peripheral blood, sampled in a trial of Ad26.COV2.S vaccine versus placebo. These receptors were taken from a person aged 18-60 years who received the Ad26.COV2.S COVID-19 vaccine or a placebo.

The J gene is TRBJ1-5, the V gene TRBV10-3; TRBD1 might be the D (6 bases). V dropped 10 bases and J dropped 0 bases, with 13 bases sitting between them. This CDR3 is built from 14 residues. Germline V gives CDR1 ENHRY, CDR2 SYGVKD. The CDR3 coding sequence is TGTGCCACCGCCGGACAGTATAGCAATCAGCCCCAGCATTTT. Amino acids: CATAGQYSNQPQHF.

This rearrangement joins TRBV5-1 to TRBJ2-5, with D perhaps matching TRBD1 (6 bases). Trimming left V 5 bases short and J 5 bases short, with 19 bases between. Germline CDR1 reads SGHRS; CDR2 reads YFSETQ. The CDR3 length is 15 residues. CDR3 sequence: CASSLTLAGDETQYF. In DNA, the CDR3 is TGCGCCAGCAGTTTAACCTTGGCAGGGGACGAGACCCAGTACTTC.

The genes are TRBV19 and TRBJ2-7; D perhaps matches TRBD1 (5 bases). CDR3 length equals 12 residues. Deletions cut 6 bases from V and 4 bases from J, with 10 bases between. From germline, CDR1 is LNHDA and CDR2 SQIVND (reference sequence). CDR3 sequence reads: CASRTTEYEQYF. CDR3 nucleotide sequence: TGTGCCAGTAGGACGACAGAATACGAGCAGTACTTC.

The chain carries TRBV5-6 and TRBJ2-7; no reliable D call. Deletions cut 0 bases from V and 3 bases from J, with 7 bases between. In germline, CDR1 is SGHDT, CDR2 YYEEEE. The CDR3 contains 13 residues. The CDR3 reads CASSLEAVYEQYF. Here the CDR3 DNA reads TGTGCCAGCAGCTTGGAGGCAGTCTACGAGCAGTACTTC.

The chain employs TRBV4-3 and TRBJ1-6; D is unclear. The germline V gene has CDR1 LGHNA and CDR2 YSLEER. Trimming pared 0 bases from V and 7 bases from J, leaving 7 bases between. The CDR3 totals 14 residues. The CDR3 DNA reads TGCGCCAGCAGCCAAGATCCTCGGAATTCACCCCTCCACTTT. This gives the protein CASSQDPRNSPLHF.

The chain couples TRBV6-2 or TRBV6-3 to TRBJ2-7, with 7 bases that match TRBD2. The germline V gene has CDR1 MNHEY and CDR2 SVGEGT. J gave up 1 base and V 5 bases, and 5 bases lay outside the gene matches. There are 14 residues in the CDR3. This chain's CDR3 is CASSRSGESYEQYF. In nucleotides, the CDR3 is TGTGCCAGCAGTCGAAGCGGGGAGTCCTACGAGCAGTACTTC.

This clone has more than one count but fewer than ten. The chain joins TRBV28 to TRBJ1-5; 9 bases agree with TRBD1. Germline loops: CDR1 MDHEN, CDR2 SYDVKM. J gave up 5 bases and V 5 bases, and 7 bases lay outside the gene matches. This CDR3 has 15 residues. The CDR3 DNA follows: TGTGCCAGCAGTCTGGACAGGGGAAGGGATCAGCCCCAGCATTTT. It codes for CASSLDRGRDQPQHF.

The chain has TRBV30 and TRBJ1-5, with D possibly being TRBD1 (5 bases). This CDR3 has 14 amino acids. Germline-derived CDR1 and CDR2 are GTSNPN and SVGIG (reference sequence). With 1 base removed from V and 4 bases from J, the gap between germline ends came to 11 bases. The CDR3 DNA sequence: TGTGCCTGGAGTGACGCGGGGGAAAATCAGCCCCAGCATTTT. It specifies CAWSDAGENQPQHF.

The chain has TRBV6-1 and TRBJ1-2, with D tentatively TRBD1 (6 bases). V lost 1 base to trimming and J lost 7 bases, with 16 bases between them. The CDR3 runs 15 residues. CDR1 and CDR2 (germline): MNHNS, SASEGT. CDR3 loop: CASSEVPDSLGGYTF. The DNA of the CDR3 is TGTGCCAGCAGTGAAGTCCCGGACAGCCTGGGTGGCTACACCTTC.

The chain is built from TRBV6-5 and TRBJ1-2, with unresolved D. CDR1 and CDR2 from the germline V gene are MNHEY and SVGAGI. Trimming left V 6 bases short and J 4 bases short, with 18 bases between. This CDR3 spans 15 amino acids. The CDR3, as DNA: TGTGCCAGCAGGCCTAACACCGTTTCCTCCTATGGCTACACCTTC. Translated, it gives CASRPNTVSSYGYTF.

V is TRBV19 and J is TRBJ1-2; D unclear. This CDR3 spans 12 amino acids. CDR1 is LNHDA and CDR2 is SQIVND in the germline V gene (reference sequence). V was pared by 5 bases and J by 6 bases, with 10 bases between. The CDR3 DNA follows: TGTGCCAGTAGTCTCCACACTGATGGCTACACCTTC. As protein: CASSLHTDGYTF.

This chain connects TRBV7-9 to TRBJ1-3; no firm D call. Germline V lookup: CDR1 SEHNR, CDR2 FQNEAQ (reference sequence). Trimming removed 4 bases at V and 2 bases at J, with 6 bases between. This CDR3 has 13 residues. The CDR3 region has the DNA TGTGCCAGCAGCTCTACCACTGGAAACACCATATATTTT. It translates to CASSSTTGNTIYF. Variable domain in full (rest from reference TRBV7-9 and TRBJ1-3): DTGVSQNPRHKITKRGQNVTFRCDPISEHNRLYWYRQTLGQGPEFLTYFQNEAQLEKSRLLSDRFSAERPKGSFSTLEIQRTEQGDSAMYLCASSSTTGNTIYFGEGSWLTVV.

J is TRBJ2-5 and V is TRBV11-2; TRBD2 matches 8 bases. The CDR3 spans 16 residues. Trimming took 1 base from V and 2 from J; bases not matched to a gene: 6. Germline CDR1 SGHAT, CDR2 FQNNGV. The CDR3 DNA reads as TGTGCCAGCAGCTTAGGGCTAGCGGGCCTTCAAGAGACCCAGTACTTC. This gives the protein CASSLGLAGLQETQYF.

The chain uses TRBV20-1 and TRBJ2-2, with a tentative D call TRBD1 (5 bases). This CDR3 is built from 14 residues. The germline V gene has CDR1 DFQATT and CDR2 SNEGSKA (reference sequence). The V end lost 3 bases, the J end lost 0 bases, and 8 bases lay between the germline ends. In DNA form, the CDR3 reads TGCAGTGCTAGTTTCAGGGCGAACACCGGGGAGCTGTTTTTT. Its protein product is CSASFRANTGELFF.

This sequence joins TRBV6-5 and TRBJ1-2; D remains ambiguous. Trimming pared 8 bases from V and 0 bases from J, leaving 7 bases between. This CDR3 spans 12 amino acids. Germline CDR1 is MNHEY and CDR2 is SVGAGI. CDR3 region: CASRVTNYGYTF. The CDR3 DNA is TGTGCCAGCCGGGTTACTAACTATGGCTACACCTTC.

The J gene is TRBJ2-7, the V gene TRBV4-2, with unresolved D. CDR1 and CDR2 from the germline V gene are LGHNA and YNFKEQ. V was trimmed by 1 base and J by 0 bases, leaving 13 bases between them. This CDR3 is 16 amino acids long. The CDR3 sequence: CASSQAPSPGSYEQYF. The DNA of the CDR3 is TGTGCCAGCAGCCAAGCCCCCTCCCCCGGCTCCTACGAGCAGTACTTC.

This clone was seen a few times. J is TRBJ2-2 and V is TRBV5-5; TRBD2 aligns across 9 bases. Trimming took 0 bases from V and 5 from J; bases not matched to a gene: 8. The CDR3 has 17 amino acids. Looked up from germline, CDR1 is SGHKS and CDR2 is YYEKEE (reference sequence). CDR3 sequence (DNA): TGTGCCAGCAGCTTGGCCCCCGCGGGGGGGCTGACCGGGGAGCTGTTTTTT. It codes for CASSLAPAGGLTGELFF.

The chain has TRBV18 and TRBJ2-7; the D is unclear. The CDR3 sequence is 14 residues long. Germline V lookup: CDR1 KGHSH, CDR2 LQKENI. The V end lost 1 base, the J end lost 5 bases, and 12 bases lay between the germline ends. CDR3: CASSPRASMDEQYF. The CDR3 DNA reads TGTGCCAGCTCACCACGGGCCAGCATGGACGAGCAGTACTTC.

This chain connects TRBV28 to TRBJ2-1, with D unclear. Deletions cut 4 bases from V and 4 bases from J, with 14 bases between. The CDR3 sequence is 15 residues long. Per germline, CDR1 MDHEN and CDR2 SYDVKM. The CDR3 region is CASSSNRGGYNEQFF. The CDR3 coding sequence is TGTGCCAGCAGTTCAAACCGTGGTGGATACAATGAGCAGTTCTTC.

The J gene is TRBJ2-2, the V gene TRBV11-3; no definite D call. Germline CDR1 SGHNT, CDR2 YENEEA. This CDR3 spans 15 amino acids. V was shortened by 1 base and J by 5 bases, with 11 bases between the two germline ends. This CDR3 is CASSLGSARTGELFF. The CDR3 DNA sequence: TGTGCCAGCAGCTTAGGGTCCGCGAGGACCGGGGAGCTGTTTTTT.

There are a few counts of this clone. The genes are TRBV7-2 and TRBJ1-2; the match to TRBD1 covers 9 bases. There are 14 residues in the CDR3. Germline CDR1 SGHTA, CDR2 FQGNSA. J was trimmed by 4 bases and V by 3 bases; bases with no gene match: 3. The CDR3 loop is CASSFPDRGYGYTF. The CDR3 nucleotides read TGTGCCAGCAGCTTTCCGGACAGGGGCTATGGCTACACCTTC.

Comments on this clone: This same CDR3 is encoded by further DNA sequences in the sample. The chain uses TRBV2 and TRBJ2-7; perhaps TRBD2 as D (6 bases). This CDR3 is built from 14 residues. The germline gives CDR1 SNHLY, CDR2 FYNNEI. The V and J ends lost 1 base and 5 bases respectively, with 12 bases between them. CDR3 region: CASSEEGTGDEQYF. The CDR3 nucleotides read TGTGCCAGCAGTGAAGAGGGAACGGGGGACGAGCAGTACTTC.

The chain is built from TRBV6-1 and TRBJ2-7; 12 nucleotides match TRBD1. The CDR3 has 15 residues. The V and J ends lost 2 bases and 7 bases, in that order; junction bases with no gene match: 6. From germline, CDR1 is MNHNS and CDR2 SASEGT. The CDR3 loop reads CASSEPGQGAKEQYF. The CDR3 bases are TGTGCCAGCAGTGAACCGGGACAGGGGGCGAAAGAGCAGTACTTC.

The genes are TRBV28 and TRBJ2-5, with 9 bases identical to TRBD2. Germline-derived CDR1 and CDR2 are MDHEN and SYDVKM. V dropped 2 bases and J dropped 4; count of bases not matched to a gene: 5. The CDR3 has 15 amino acids. CDR3 nucleotides: TGTGCCAGCAGTTTAGGGCTAGCGGGGACAGAGACCCAGTACTTC. This codes for CASSLGLAGTETQYF.

V gene TRBV7-6 combines with J gene TRBJ2-1; D not certain. Trimming shortened V by 4 bases and J by 8 bases, and 12 bases separated the two germline ends. The CDR3 has 13 residues. The germline gives CDR1 SGHVS, CDR2 FNYEAQ. The CDR3 here is CASSWTFLDEQFF. CDR3 DNA: TGTGCCAGCAGCTGGACCTTTTTGGATGAGCAGTTCTTC.

This rearrangement joins TRBV11-3 to TRBJ2-7; D ambiguous. V lost 1 base and J 7 bases, leaving 14 bases between the germline ends. Germline V gene lookup returns CDR1 SGHNT and CDR2 YENEEA. The CDR3 covers 14 residues. The DNA for the CDR3 is TGTGCCAGCAGCTTAGGCCCAGAAATGGGTGAGCAGTACTTC. It is translated as CASSLGPEMGEQYF.

V is TRBV7-9 and J is TRBJ1-2; D may be TRBD1 (6 bases). The CDR3 runs to 16 residues. Trimming cost V 1 base and J 7 bases, with 19 bases left between them. Germline assignment: CDR1 SEHNR and CDR2 FQNEAQ (reference sequence). This CDR3 is CASSLDSGGAVFGYTF. The CDR3 DNA reads as TGTGCCAGCAGCTTAGATTCGGGGGGCGCGGTGTTTGGCTACACCTTC.

For the CDR3, the DNA is TGTGCCAGCAGCCCACGGGCCGTACATTCACCCCTCCACTTT. This encodes CASSPRAVHSPLHF. V is TRBV11-2 and J is TRBJ1-6, with D unclear. The CDR3 extends over 14 amino acids. Germline V gene sequence: CDR1 SGHAT, CDR2 FQNNGV. The V gene lost 5 bases and the J gene lost 8 bases, with 13 bases spanning the gap.